This T cell receptor beta chain was identified in a study of OX40 agonist ivuxolimab in advanced cancers. Libraries were prepared by immunoSEQ multiplex PCR; TCRdb keeps only in-frame clonotypes and omits some of them. Of 70,000 or so clones listed, about nine tenths are singletons. The sequence came from an adult with an advanced solid tumor such as melanoma, head and neck, liver or kidney cancer. The sample in question was CD4+ or CD8+ T cells sorted from blood, obtained in a trial of the OX40 agonist ivuxolimab.

CDR3 protein: CASGTGSTDTQYF. In nucleotides, the CDR3 is TGTGCCAGCGGGACAGGGAGCACAGATACGCAGTATTTT. J is TRBJ2-3 and V is TRBV7-3; TRBD1 matches at 9 bases. V shed 8 bases, J shed 0 bases, and the junction held 0 bases outside the gene matches. Germline values: CDR1 SGHTA, CDR2 FQGTGA. The CDR3 runs to 13 residues.